The clone carrying this T cell receptor (beta chain) turned up a few times. Its antigen is not identified. These data come from a study of beta chain features in type 1 diabetes. General study findings and limits: Whether TCRB rearrangement is influenced by HLA type was left unresolved in this analysis. The cDNA sequencing approach could over-represent high-TCR-expressing cells. Within patients, naive, central memory and Treg TCRB repertoires seemed more similar than within healthy donors.

The CDR3 has 15 residues. The germline gives CDR1 MNHEY, CDR2 SVGAGI. Trimming removed 5 bases at V and 7 bases at J, with 19 bases between. Expressed TCRB transcripts got sequenced, as all isolated RNA was reverse transcribed. Sequencing was performed with immunoSEQ multiplex PCR; in TCRdb, only in-frame clones are kept and a portion is missing. The profile shows under 250,000 clones, less than 15% of them singletons. This TCR was sampled from a middle-aged woman in good health. The material sequenced was naive CD4+ T cells from blood. The chain uses TRBV6-5 and TRBJ2-3; D is possibly TRBD2 (7 bases). CDR3 region: CASSGRGARGNTQYF. In DNA, the CDR3 is TGTGCCAGCAGTGGCCGGGGGGCCCGCGGTAATACGCAGTATTTT.